The next 24 T cell receptor beta chains were all read from a single sample in a study of tumor and adjacent non-tumor tissue in lung cancer (dated by TCRdb to 2016 to 2019). Library construction relied on multiplex PCR. TCRdb shows the sequencer as Illumina HiSeq 2500. TCRbeta libraries were constructed through three rounds of nested PCR with primers (Table S4) according to protocols modified from ARM-PCR. TCRdb cleaned the public reads at Q25 with fastp, built clones with MiXCR and kept in-frame beta chains. Rows are unified per CDR3 protein, each entry keeping the most common DNA and genes. In all, the sample holds about 98,000 distinct CDR3 sequences, and more than 80% of those were seen once. Less than 40% of the sample is held by the ten biggest clonotypes. RNA was extracted from bulk unsorted tissue and checked for quality with a NanoDrop ND-1000 and an Agilent 2100. For the normal lung samples, distant non-tumor tissue was collected more than 3 cm away from the tumor edge.

What was sequenced was distant non-tumor lung tissue. The receptors stem from a man in his 60s with small cell lung cancer.

A note on this clonotype: Germline and junction disagree at one end, which may indicate a read error. The rearrangement uses TRBV11-1 and TRBJ2-1; 8 bases map to TRBD2. Germline V gives CDR1 SGHAT, CDR2 FQDESV (reference sequence). The CDR3 covers 18 residues. The CDR3 is CASSSESKTSGSGNEQFF. In DNA, the CDR3 is TGTGCTAGCAGCTCAGAATCGAAGACCAGCGGGAGTGGTAATGAGCAGTTCTTC.

Here the CDR3 reads CAGSGPGQGNQPQHF. The CDR3 DNA sequence: TGTGCAGGCAGCGGACCCGGACAGGGGAATCAGCCCCAGCATTTT. V usage is TRBV6-2 or TRBV6-3 and J usage is TRBJ1-5; 9 bases are shared with TRBD1. Per germline, CDR1 MNHEY and CDR2 SVGEGT. There are 15 residues in the CDR3.

This clonotype came up many times. V and J are TRBV6-4 and TRBJ2-7, with 9 bases lining up with TRBD2. V dropped 7 bases and J dropped 7; count of bases not matched to a gene: 20. The germline gives CDR1 MRHNA, CDR2 SNTAGT. The CDR3 length is 17 residues. The CDR3 protein is CASKGSGRSFSKEEQYV. CDR3 bases: TGTGCCAGCAAGGGTAGCGGGAGAAGTTTTTCCAAAGAAGAGCAGTACGTC.

This clonotype is a singleton in its sample. The chain recombines TRBV6-1 with TRBJ1-5; 9 nucleotides align to TRBD1. Germline loops: CDR1 MNHNS, CDR2 SASEGT. After removal of 7 bases from V and 0 bases from J, the junction contained 4 bases not matched to a gene. The CDR3 has 15 amino acids. CDR3 residues: CASTWTGVSNQPQHF. The CDR3 DNA reads TGTGCCAGCACCTGGACAGGGGTTAGCAATCAGCCCCAGCATTTT.

With respect to this clonotype: One junction end does not reproduce the germline sequence, and a read error may be involved. The rearrangement joins TRBV4-2 to TRBJ2-2; possibly TRBD2 for D (5 bases). Germline V lookup: CDR1 LGHNA, CDR2 YNFKEQ. The CDR3 extends over 16 amino acids. The CDR3 DNA sequence: TGTGCCAACAACCAAGATATGAGGGCCAACACCTGGGAGCTGTTATTT. Translating it yields CANNQDMRANTWELLF.

Concerning this clonotype: A much larger clone lies a single base off, so this may be a read error. Given the absence of the conserved phenylalanine or tryptophan at the CDR3 end, a read error is likely. Written as DNA, the CDR3 is TGCAGTGCCGCATCTAGCGCCATAAGCTACAATGAGCAGTTCTTA. Its protein is CSAASSAISYNEQFL. The gene calls are TRBV20-1 and TRBJ2-1; D might be TRBD2 (6 bases). CDR1 and CDR2 (germline): DFQATT, SNEGSKA (reference sequence). V dropped 6 bases and J dropped 3 bases, with 18 bases sitting between them. This CDR3 has 15 residues.

Points on this clonotype: A read error may produce the germline difference seen at one junction end. V is TRBV4-2 and J is TRBJ2-2; possibly TRBD2 for D (5 bases). CDR3 size: 16 residues. From germline, CDR1 is LGHNA and CDR2 YNFKEQ. The CDR3: CTSSQERGVTAGELFF. The DNA of the CDR3 is TGTACCAGCAGCCAGGAGAGAGGAGTCACTGCCGGGGAACTGTTTTTT.

The rearrangement joins TRBV12-3 or TRBV12-4 to TRBJ2-1; D remains ambiguous. The ends were cut back, 7 bases at V and 9 bases at J, with 16 bases in the middle. This CDR3 is 13 amino acids long. The CDR3 loop reads CASNYGPAGEQFF. The CDR3 DNA is TGTGCCAGCAATTACGGGCCCGCAGGTGAGCAGTTCTTC.

In regard to this clonotype: The conserved phenylalanine or tryptophan is not found at the CDR3 terminus, so this likely reflects a read error. The DNA is left out, because the CDR3 cannot be placed on it with certainty; the CDR3 is given as TCRdb lists it. The rearrangement links TRBV6-2 or TRBV6-3 to TRBJ2-1. Germline values: CDR1 MNHEY, CDR2 SVGEGT. 13 amino acids form the CDR3, both terminal residues included. CDR3 loop: CASSTGPNNEQFL.

On this clonotype: An end of the junction differs from the germline gene, which may be a read error. The chain uses TRBV4-2 and TRBJ2-3; the D gene could be TRBD1 or TRBD2 (5 bases each). In germline, CDR1 is LGHNA, CDR2 YNFKEQ. This CDR3 has 15 amino acids. In DNA form, the CDR3 reads TGTGCCGGCAGCCAAGACTGGGGGAGCCAAGATACGCATTATTTT. Encoded protein: CAGSQDWGSQDTHYF.

This clonotype showed up just once. Because the CDR3 is missing its conserved closing phenylalanine or tryptophan, this is likely a read error. For the CDR3, the DNA is TGTGCCAGTAGCTCAGAATCGATGACTAGCGGGAGTGATAATGAGCAGTTCTTA. Translated, it gives CASSSESMTSGSDNEQFL. The genes are TRBV11-1 and TRBJ2-1, with 12 bases aligning to TRBD2. Germline V lookup: CDR1 SGHAT, CDR2 FQDESV (reference sequence). The CDR3 loop spans 18 amino acids.

The chain couples TRBV5-1 to TRBJ2-3; no definite D call. This CDR3 has 15 amino acids. The germline V gene encodes CDR1 SGHRS and CDR2 YFSETQ. The V gene lost 8 bases and the J gene lost 4 bases, with 20 bases spanning the gap. The CDR3 is CASSRSWSSADTQYF. Here the CDR3 DNA reads TGCGCCAGTAGCAGAAGCTGGAGTTCCGCAGATACGCAGTATTTT.

As for this clonotype: Given the absence of the conserved phenylalanine or tryptophan at the CDR3 end, a read error is likely. The chain recombines TRBV5-6 with TRBJ1-1, with TRBD1 identical over 7 bases. Germline assignment: CDR1 SGHDT and CDR2 YYEEEE. The CDR3 has 16 residues. The ends lost 1 base at V and 1 base at J; junction bases unmatched: 7. The CDR3 DNA sequence: TGTGCCAGCAGCTTGACCCCCGGGACAGCGAACACTGAAGCTTTCCTT. Translated: CASSLTPGTANTEAFL.

Remarks on this clonotype: A read error may account for a junction end that differs from germline. This sequence joins TRBV20-1 and TRBJ2-1; D not certain. The CDR3 sequence is 14 residues long. Germline CDR1 DFQATT, CDR2 SNEGSKA (reference sequence). This CDR3 is CSARGINGYSEQLF. CDR3 DNA sequence: TGCAGTGCTAGAGGGATCAACGGTTACAGTGAGCAGTTATTC.

About this clonotype itself: A junction boundary mismatches the germline segment, possibly from a read error. The rearrangement links TRBV6-1 to TRBJ2-5, with TRBD2 matching 8 bases. Germline V gene lookup returns CDR1 MNHNS and CDR2 SASEGT. This CDR3 contains 16 residues. The CDR3 reads CASSVHFSGTQETQYF. CDR3 nucleotide sequence: TGTGCCAGCAGTGTCCATTTTAGCGGGACCCAAGAGACTCAGTACTTC.

About this clonotype itself: The junction differs from germline at one of its ends, possibly a read error. The V call is TRBV6-1, the J call TRBJ1-4, with D unresolved. Germline lookup yields CDR1 MNHNS and CDR2 SASEGT. The CDR3 is 15 residues long. The CDR3 coding sequence is TGTGCCAGCAGTGAAGTAGGCGGACCTAATGATAAACTGTTTTTT. Translating gives CASSEVGGPNDKLFF.

Regarding this clonotype: The junction and the germline gene differ at one end; a read error may be behind it. This sequence joins TRBV6-2 or TRBV6-3 and TRBJ2-1; D is undetermined. The CDR3 loop spans 13 amino acids. CDR1 MNHEY and CDR2 SVGEGT come from the germline V gene. CDR3 region: CASSASPNNEKFF. CDR3 nucleotides: TGTGCCAGCAGTGCCAGTCCTAACAATGAGAAGTTCTTC.

The V and J genes are TRBV6-6 and TRBJ1-1; D is uncertain. The germline gives CDR1 MNHNY, CDR2 SVGAGI (reference sequence). The CDR3 is 15 residues long. The CDR3 region is CLSRTSRRVYTEAFF. DNA of the CDR3: TGTTTGAGCAGGACTAGCAGAAGAGTTTACACTGAAGCTTTCTTT.

Note on this clonotype: Mismatch with germline at one junction end may stem from a read error. The gene calls are TRBV6-6 and TRBJ2-6; D remains ambiguous. CDR1 and CDR2 (germline): MNHNY, SVGAGI (reference sequence). The CDR3 is 15 residues long. The CDR3 region has the DNA TGCGCCAACAGTGTGGTTCTCTCTGGGGCCAACGTCCTGACTTTC. It specifies CANSVVLSGANVLTF.

V is TRBV10-2 and J is TRBJ1-2, with D possibly TRBD1 on 6 matching bases. This CDR3 is built from 13 residues. The ends were cut back, 3 bases at V and 10 bases at J, with 15 bases in the middle. Germline V CDR1 and CDR2: WSHSY, SAAADI. CDR3 nucleotide sequence: TGCGCCAGCAGTGACTCGAGGGGGATTGACTACACCTTC. This codes for CASSDSRGIDYTF.

On this clonotype: It may be a read error: a sequence one base away is much more abundant. CDR3 nucleotides: TGTGCCAGCAGCGCCAGGGGTAGAGAGACCCAGTACTTC. Its protein product is CASSARGRETQYF. The rearrangement uses TRBV7-9 and TRBJ2-5, with a tentative D call TRBD1 (6 bases). CDR3 length equals 13 residues. V was pared by 5 bases and J by 4 bases, with 11 bases between. The germline V gene encodes CDR1 SEHNR and CDR2 FQNEAQ (reference sequence).

This clonotype was found a few times. A much larger clone sits a single nucleotide away, making a read error possible. The chain couples TRBV28 to TRBJ1-1; D remains unclear. The CDR3 length is 13 residues. CDR1 is MDHEN and CDR2 is SYDVKM in the germline V gene. The CDR3 region has the DNA TGTACCAGCAGATCCTGGGTGAACACTGAAGCTTTCTTT. Residues: CTSRSWVNTEAFF.

The rearrangement uses TRBV11-2 and TRBJ2-5; unclear D gene. The length of the CDR3 is 13 residues. V gave up 3 bases and J gave up 3 bases, with 8 bases separating them. CDR1 SGHAT and CDR2 FQNNGV come from the germline V gene. DNA of the CDR3: TGTGCCAGCAGCTTTGGAACGGAAGAGACCCAGTACTTC. This sequence encodes CASSFGTEETQYF.

This chain connects TRBV11-2 to TRBJ2-2; D not certain. V was pared by 9 bases and J by 4 bases, with 18 bases between. Germline V CDR1 and CDR2: SGHAT, FQNNGV. The CDR3 length is 15 residues. CDR3 loop: CASGLVWSITGELFF. As DNA, the CDR3 is TGTGCCAGTGGCTTAGTGTGGTCGATCACCGGGGAGCTGTTTTTT.